These 11 T cell receptor beta chains originate from one sample sequenced in a study of cytomegalovirus exposure and HLA in healthy donors. The repertoire was sequenced with immunoSEQ multiplex PCR; TCRdb's copy has only in-frame clones and lacks some. The table lists about 140,000 clones, 70% to 90% of them singletons, with just under 3% in the top ten. Sequencing used PBMCs. Receptor source: a man aged 18 to 30 in good health and CMV-seronegative.

The V and J genes are TRBV5-1 and TRBJ2-5; D perhaps matches TRBD1 (6 bases). Per the germline V gene, CDR1 is SGHRS and CDR2 is YFSETQ. This CDR3 has 13 residues. The V end lost 6 bases, the J end lost 5 bases, and 14 bases lay between the germline ends. Written as DNA, the CDR3 is TGCGCCAGCAACCACGCAGGGGAGGAGACCCAGTACTTC. It translates to CASNHAGEETQYF.

A single count supports this clone. The V call is TRBV5-4, the J call TRBJ1-1, with 7 bases matching TRBD1. The trim removed 2 bases at V and 10 bases at J, leaving 8 bases unmatched. Germline V gene lookup returns CDR1 SGHNT and CDR2 YYREEE (reference sequence). This CDR3 comprises 13 residues. The CDR3 loop is CASSLGGEVGAFF. DNA for the CDR3: TGTGCCAGCAGCTTAGGGGGCGAGGTAGGAGCTTTCTTT.

The V call is TRBV11-3, the J call TRBJ2-2; 7 bases map to TRBD1. CDR1 is SGHNT and CDR2 is YENEEA in the germline V gene. V lost 2 bases and J lost 0; bases outside the gene matches: 15. The CDR3 contains 20 residues. CDR3 in amino acids: CASSLPIPERGQTNTGELFF. CDR3 DNA: TGTGCCAGCAGCTTACCCATTCCGGAGAGGGGACAGACGAACACCGGGGAGCTGTTTTTT.

V gene TRBV25-1 combines with J gene TRBJ2-1; 9 nucleotides line up with TRBD1. J lost 7 bases, V lost 3 bases, and 4 bases had no gene match. Germline lookup yields CDR1 MGHDK and CDR2 SYGVNS. The CDR3 contains 14 residues. CDR3 protein: CASSDTDRGNEQFF. Written as DNA, the CDR3 is TGTGCCAGCAGTGATACGGACAGGGGAAATGAGCAGTTCTTC.

This rearrangement joins TRBV7-2 to TRBJ2-5; 9 bases agree with TRBD2. Germline CDR1 and CDR2: SGHTA and FQGNSA. The CDR3 sequence is 14 residues long. The ends lost 6 bases at V and 6 bases at J; junction bases unmatched: 8. The CDR3 nucleotides read TGTGCCAGCAGGGGCGGGGGGGTCGATCAGACCCAGTACTTC. Translation gives CASRGGGVDQTQYF.

This clone occurred once. The chain couples TRBV10-1 to TRBJ2-1, with 9 nucleotides matching TRBD2. Germline values: CDR1 WNHNN, CDR2 SYGVQD (reference sequence). The CDR3 is 14 amino acids. J lost 4 bases, V lost 5 bases, and 3 bases had no gene match. The CDR3 loop reads CASSLAGIYNEQFF. The CDR3, as DNA: TGCGCCAGCAGTCTAGCGGGAATTTACAATGAGCAGTTCTTC.

V is TRBV28 and J is TRBJ2-7; TRBD2 aligns across 10 bases. CDR1 and CDR2 from the germline V gene are MDHEN and SYDVKM. The CDR3 is 15 residues long. Trimming took 2 bases from V and 5 from J; bases not matched to a gene: 6. For the CDR3, the DNA is TGTGCCAGCAGTTTAGTCCCCAGCGGGAGGGACGAGCAGTACTTC. This gives the protein CASSLVPSGRDEQYF.

The chain has TRBV4-1 and TRBJ1-1; D may be TRBD1 (6 bases). V was pared by 1 base and J by 4 bases, with 10 bases between. The germline V gene encodes CDR1 MGHRA and CDR2 YSYEKL. This CDR3 contains 14 residues. The CDR3 DNA reads TGCGCCAGCAGCCAAGGGGGGCTTGGCACTGAAGCTTTCTTT. Protein: CASSQGGLGTEAFF.

V and J are TRBV5-5 and TRBJ1-3; D uncertain. Trimming removed 5 bases at V and 3 bases at J, with 9 bases between. CDR1 is SGHKS and CDR2 is YYEKEE in the germline V gene (reference sequence). The CDR3 runs to 13 residues. DNA for the CDR3: TGTGCCAGCAGGTACAGTAGTGGAAACACCATATATTTT. Protein sequence: CASRYSSGNTIYF.

This chain links TRBV5-1 with TRBJ2-3, with TRBD2 matching 8 bases. The CDR3 spans 17 residues. In germline, CDR1 is SGHRS, CDR2 YFSETQ. V shed 4 bases and J 3 bases; nucleotides not matched to a gene: 13. The CDR3 DNA sequence: TGCGCCAGCAGCCTGGTGGGGCTAGCGGGTAGTACAGATACGCAGTATTTT. Amino acids: CASSLVGLAGSTDTQYF.

This sequence joins TRBV6-4 and TRBJ2-1; 9 nucleotides agree with TRBD1. The J segment lost 4 bases and the V segment lost 4 bases, leaving 5 bases of the junction unmatched. From germline, CDR1 is MRHNA and CDR2 SNTAGT. CDR3 length equals 15 residues. DNA for the CDR3: TGTGCCAGCAGTGGGGGGGACAGGGCTTACAATGAGCAGTTCTTC. Translation gives CASSGGDRAYNEQFF.